The clone carrying this T cell receptor (beta chain) showed up just a few times. What it binds is not known. This record comes from a study of a mutant IDH1 vaccine in newly diagnosed glioma. Findings of the study overall: Pseudoprogression looked unconnected to shifts in top peripheral T cell clonotypes.

Produced via immunoSEQ multiplex PCR; TCRdb's table is partial and in-frame only. The sample shows roughly 51,000 clones, 80% to 85% of them seen only once. Regarding time point: week 23, last vaccination. Each vaccine dose was 300 ug of mutant IDH1 20-mer peptide, with topical imiquimod. The sequencing here drew on PBMCs, taken from a glioma patient whose treatment included an IDH1 peptide vaccine. This receptor was identified in a woman aged 40 to 55 with glioma. Some clones in this sample may be carry-over from other donors' samples.

DNA of the CDR3: TGTGCCAGCGTTGGAAGCCTGGAGGGGACTGAAGCTTTCTTT. Residues: CASVGSLEGTEAFF. The V and J genes are TRBV2 and TRBJ1-1; a weak D match, TRBD1 (5 bases). This CDR3 is built from 14 residues. Trimming cost V 8 bases and J 5 bases, with 18 bases left between them. Germline values: CDR1 SNHLY, CDR2 FYNNEI.